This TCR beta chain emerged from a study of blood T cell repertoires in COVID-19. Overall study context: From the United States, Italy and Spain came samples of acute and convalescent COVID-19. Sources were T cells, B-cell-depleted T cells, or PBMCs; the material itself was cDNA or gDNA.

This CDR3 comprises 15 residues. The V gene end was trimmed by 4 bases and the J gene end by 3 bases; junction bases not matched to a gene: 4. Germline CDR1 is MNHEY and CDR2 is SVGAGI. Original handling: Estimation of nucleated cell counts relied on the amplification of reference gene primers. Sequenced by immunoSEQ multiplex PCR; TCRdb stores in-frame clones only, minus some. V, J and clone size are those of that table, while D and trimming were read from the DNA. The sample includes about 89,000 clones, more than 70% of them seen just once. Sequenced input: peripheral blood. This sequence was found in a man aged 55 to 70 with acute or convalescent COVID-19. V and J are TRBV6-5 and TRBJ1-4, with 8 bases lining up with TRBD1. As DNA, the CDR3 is TGTGCCAGCAGTTTCCCGGGACAGGCTAATGAAAAACTGTTTTTT. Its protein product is CASSFPGQANEKLFF.